The 30 T cell receptor beta chains given below trace back to one sample, sequenced in a study of shared clonotypes between healthy human individuals. Sequencing was performed with immunoSEQ multiplex PCR; in TCRdb, only in-frame clones are kept and a portion is missing. The profile covers approximately 980,000 clones, with approximately 80% appearing a single time and approximately 1.5% taken by the ten largest. Material for sequencing was memory CD4+ T cells sorted from blood. Described subset: CD45RA-negative fraction. These receptors all stem from a man younger than 35 in good health.

Points on this clone: Other DNA sequences in the same sample also yield this CDR3. This chain joins TRBV30 and TRBJ1-1; tentative D call: TRBD1 (5 bases). CDR1 is GTSNPN and CDR2 is SVGIG in the germline V gene (reference sequence). Trimming took 1 base from V and 5 from J, leaving 11 bases between them. The CDR3 sequence is 13 residues long. The CDR3 region is CAWSGQGGTEAFF. CDR3 bases: TGTGCCTGGAGTGGGCAGGGCGGAACTGAAGCTTTCTTT.

Notes on this clone: Other DNA sequences in this specimen translate into the identical CDR3. V and J are TRBV9 and TRBJ2-3; tentatively, D is TRBD1 (5 bases). The germline CDR1 and CDR2 sequences are SGDLS and YYNGEE. V was shortened by 0 bases and J by 2 bases, with 7 bases between the two germline ends. The CDR3 consists of 14 residues. CDR3 sequence: CASSVGGPTDTQYF. The CDR3 DNA sequence: TGTGCCAGCAGCGTAGGGGGCCCCACAGATACGCAGTATTTT.

The CDR3 sequence is CASSQGQGAYNEQFF. Written as DNA, the CDR3 is TGTGCCAGCAGCCAAGGACAGGGGGCCTACAATGAGCAGTTCTTC. The rearrangement links TRBV14 to TRBJ2-1, with 9 positions matching TRBD1. From germline, CDR1 is SGHDN and CDR2 FVKESK. CDR3 size: 15 residues. V shed 1 base and J 2 bases; nucleotides not matched to a gene: 0.

The genes are TRBV18 and TRBJ2-5, with 9 nucleotides matching TRBD1. The CDR3 runs 13 residues. Germline V gives CDR1 KGHSH, CDR2 LQKENI. V shed 4 bases, J shed 4 bases, and the junction held 1 base outside the gene matches. CDR3 sequence: CASSRTGAETQYF. The CDR3 region has the DNA TGTGCCAGCTCACGGACAGGGGCAGAGACCCAGTACTTC. Based on the CDR3 plus reference TRBV18 and TRBJ2-5, the full variable domain is NAGVMQNPRHLVRRRGQEARLRCSPMKGHSHVYWYRQLPEEGLKFMVYLQKENIIDESGMPKERFSAEFPKEGPSILRIQQVVRGDSAAYFCASSRTGAETQYFGPGTRLLVL.

The chain carries TRBV30 and TRBJ2-7, with a weak D call TRBD2 (6 bases). Looked up from germline, CDR1 is GTSNPN and CDR2 is SVGIG (reference sequence). CDR3 length: 13 amino acids. The V and J ends lost 1 base and 6 bases respectively, with 13 bases between them. As DNA, the CDR3 is TGTGCCTGGAGTGCGACTAGTGCTATCGAGCAGTACTTC. Its protein is CAWSATSAIEQYF.

This chain links TRBV5-4 with TRBJ2-1; D perhaps matches TRBD1 (6 bases). Trimming left V 0 bases short and J 7 bases short, with 8 bases between. The CDR3 has 13 residues. Germline assignment: CDR1 SGHNT and CDR2 YYREEE (reference sequence). CDR3 coding DNA: TGTGCCAGCAGCTTGGCGCAGGGGAATGAGCAGTTCTTC. It codes for CASSLAQGNEQFF.

A remark on this clone: Different DNA sequences within this sample yield the same CDR3. The chain carries TRBV30 and TRBJ2-7; no reliable D call. Germline values: CDR1 GTSNPN, CDR2 SVGIG (reference sequence). This CDR3 has 12 amino acids. V was cut by 2 bases and J by 3 bases, with 8 bases left in between. The CDR3 here is CAWSSSGYEQYF. The CDR3 DNA sequence: TGTGCCTGGAGTAGCTCCGGCTACGAGCAGTACTTC. The full variable domain, completed using reference TRBV30 and TRBJ2-7, is SQTIHQWPATLVQPVGSPLSLECTVEGTSNPNLYWYRQAAGRGLQLLFYSVGIGQISSEVPQNLSASRPQDRQFILSSKKLLLSDSGFYLCAWSSSGYEQYFGPGTRLTVT.

The V gene is TRBV19, the J gene TRBJ2-7; 8 nucleotides match TRBD1. V trimming: 8 bases; J trimming: 2 bases; junction bases outside the gene matches: 8. The CDR3 has 14 residues. The V gene's germline CDR1 is LNHDA and CDR2 SQIVND (reference sequence). CDR3 sequence reads: CASQVNRGAYEQYF. The CDR3 DNA reads TGTGCCAGTCAAGTGAACAGGGGGGCCTACGAGCAGTACTTC.

V usage is TRBV19 and J usage is TRBJ1-6; D is unresolved. V was cut by 6 bases and J by 0 bases, with 9 bases left in between. This CDR3 comprises 15 residues. Germline V gives CDR1 LNHDA, CDR2 SQIVND (reference sequence). The CDR3 protein is CASRGDLSYNSPLHF. The CDR3 DNA reads as TGTGCCAGTAGGGGCGATCTCTCCTATAATTCACCCCTCCACTTT.

CDR3 protein: CASSPETRGETQYF. The CDR3 DNA sequence: TGTGCCAGCTCACCAGAGACCCGGGGGGAGACCCAGTACTTC. The chain recombines TRBV18 with TRBJ2-5; D may be TRBD2 (6 bases). This CDR3 region has 14 residues. Trimming stripped 2 bases from V and 5 bases from J, with 12 bases between. Germline CDR1 reads KGHSH; CDR2 reads LQKENI.

CDR3 loop: CASSQQSGLTYGYTF. CDR3 nucleotides: TGCGCCAGCAGTCAACAGAGCGGGCTAACCTATGGCTACACCTTC. The chain links TRBV5-1 to TRBJ1-2; D uncertain. Germline lookup yields CDR1 SGHRS and CDR2 YFSETQ. The CDR3 length is 15 residues. Between the trimmed V and J ends, which lost 5 bases and 4 bases, there was a span of 18 bases.

This clone was detected only a few times. The CDR3: CASRATGIGQPQHF. The CDR3 DNA is TGTGCCAGCAGGGCGACAGGGATCGGACAGCCCCAGCATTTT. The J gene is TRBJ1-5, the V gene TRBV6-5; 7 nucleotides line up with TRBD1. After removal of 6 bases from V and 7 bases from J, the junction contained 9 bases not matched to a gene. The CDR3 covers 14 residues. Germline-derived CDR1 and CDR2 are MNHEY and SVGAGI.

This clone was counted a single time. The chain has TRBV5-1 and TRBJ1-2, with 8 positions matching TRBD1. Germline CDR1 reads SGHRS; CDR2 reads YFSETQ. The V gene end was trimmed by 1 base and the J gene end by 2 bases; junction bases not matched to a gene: 4. The CDR3 has 15 residues. The CDR3 here is CASSLPGQANYGYTF. CDR3 DNA sequence: TGCGCCAGCAGCTTGCCGGGACAGGCAAACTATGGCTACACCTTC.

About this clone: The junction and the germline gene differ at one end; a read error may be behind it. The chain carries TRBV6-1 and TRBJ1-3; D perhaps matches TRBD1 (5 bases). The CDR3 sequence is 14 residues long. Germline V lookup: CDR1 MNHNS, CDR2 SASEGT. The chain's CDR3 is CASSESGGGKTIYF. CDR3 DNA: TGTGCCAGCAGTGAATCCGGCGGGGGAAAAACCATATATTTT.

To note about this clone: An end of the junction does not agree with germline; a read error may underlie this. The rearrangement links TRBV7-7 to TRBJ2-3; D not certain. Germline lookup yields CDR1 SSHAT and CDR2 FNYEAQ (reference sequence). This CDR3 comprises 13 residues. The CDR3 DNA reads as TGTGCTAGCAGCGTTGAGCGCCTGGATGCGCAGTATTTT. It yields the protein CASSVERLDAQYF. The whole variable domain, remainder taken from reference TRBV7-7 and TRBJ2-3, is GAGVSQSPRYKVTKRGQDVTLRCDPISSHATLYWYQQALGQGPEFLTYFNYEAQPDKSGLPSDRFSAERPEGSISTLTIQRTEQRDSAMYRCASSVERLDAQYFGPGTRLTVL.

The chain links TRBV9 to TRBJ2-5, with a weak D call TRBD2 (5 bases). Between the trimmed V and J ends, which lost 0 bases and 5 bases, there was a span of 11 bases. This CDR3 comprises 14 residues. From germline, CDR1 is SGDLS and CDR2 YYNGEE. The CDR3 spells CASSVESGGETQYF. The CDR3 bases are TGTGCCAGCAGCGTAGAAAGCGGCGGGGAGACCCAGTACTTC.

In its sample, this clone was seen a few times. The chain uses TRBV5-1 and TRBJ1-6; possible D gene TRBD1, 5 bases. Trimming left V 6 bases short and J 7 bases short, with 17 bases between. Looked up from germline, CDR1 is SGHRS and CDR2 is YFSETQ. The CDR3 consists of 15 residues. The CDR3 coding sequence is TGCGCCAGCACCGACGGAAGGGACGGGAATTCACCCCTCCACTTT. It is translated as CASTDGRDGNSPLHF.

This clone was counted between two and nine times. This chain uses TRBV2 with TRBJ1-1; 8 nucleotides line up with TRBD1. From germline, CDR1 is SNHLY and CDR2 FYNNEI. The CDR3 runs to 14 residues. V dropped 0 bases and J dropped 5; count of bases not matched to a gene: 2. CDR3 residues: CASSEARGLTEAFF. The CDR3 coding sequence is TGTGCCAGCAGTGAAGCCAGGGGGCTGACTGAAGCTTTCTTT.

Worth noting for this clone: A read error is likely here: a far larger clone is one base away. V usage is TRBV7-9 and J usage is TRBJ2-1, with 14 bases that match TRBD2. Germline V gene sequence: CDR1 SEHNR, CDR2 FQNEAQ (reference sequence). The CDR3 extends over 16 amino acids. DNA for the CDR3: TGTGCCAGCGGCTTATCGACTAGCGGGAGGGGGAATGAGCAGTTCTTC. This sequence encodes CASGLSTSGRGNEQFF.

The chain combines TRBV7-2 with TRBJ1-2; possibly TRBD1 for D (5 bases). V lost 5 bases, J lost 3 bases, and 10 bases lay in between. CDR1 is SGHTA, CDR2 FQGNSA, per germline. This CDR3 comprises 13 residues. CDR3 sequence: CASSPLGDYGYTF. The CDR3 DNA reads TGTGCCAGCAGCCCCTTGGGGGACTATGGCTACACCTTC.

This clone was recorded a few times. The V gene is TRBV6-5, the J gene TRBJ1-2, with a tentative D call TRBD1 (5 bases). Germline-derived CDR1 and CDR2 are MNHEY and SVGAGI. V lost 4 bases and J lost 6, with 12 bases in between. This CDR3 contains 13 residues. As DNA, the CDR3 is TGTGCCAGCAGTTCCGGGACGGGGCATGGCTACACCTTC. Translated: CASSSGTGHGYTF.

The sample holds one count of this clone. The CDR3 reads CASSKRGGNNQPQHF. In nucleotides, the CDR3 is TGTGCCAGCAGCAAGAGGGGAGGGAACAATCAGCCCCAGCATTTT. The chain employs TRBV21-1 and TRBJ1-5. TRBV21-1 is listed as a pseudogene. The length of the CDR3 is 15 residues.

In its sample, this clone was seen once. A much larger clone is a single base away; this may be a read error. V is TRBV5-8 and J is TRBJ1-4; 7 nucleotides match TRBD1. V dropped 4 bases and J dropped 0; count of bases not matched to a gene: 3. From germline, CDR1 is SGHTS and CDR2 YDEGEE. This CDR3 is 15 amino acids long. The CDR3 is CASSVQGATNEKLFF. The CDR3 DNA sequence: TGTGCCAGCAGCGTGCAGGGGGCAACTAATGAAAAACTGTTTTTT.

The V and J genes are TRBV10-3 and TRBJ2-3; tentatively, D is TRBD2 (7 bases). CDR1 ENHRY and CDR2 SYGVKD come from the germline V gene. V lost 9 bases, J lost 4 bases, and 14 bases lay in between. The CDR3 has 13 residues. The CDR3 reads CAIRRGGADTQYF. In DNA form, the CDR3 reads TGTGCCATTCGGAGGGGGGGAGCAGATACGCAGTATTTT.

The chain links TRBV7-8 to TRBJ2-2; 16 positions match TRBD2. This CDR3 has 21 amino acids. J lost 3 bases, V lost 5 bases, and 15 bases had no gene match. Looked up from germline, CDR1 is SGHVS and CDR2 is FQNEAQ. CDR3 sequence reads: CASSARGPGLAGGTDTGELFF. CDR3 nucleotides: TGTGCCAGCAGCGCCAGGGGTCCGGGACTAGCGGGGGGGACGGACACCGGGGAGCTGTTTTTT.

The J gene is TRBJ2-1, the V gene TRBV7-9; 11 positions agree with TRBD1. The CDR3 contains 16 residues. Trimming took 2 bases from V and 2 from J; bases not matched to a gene: 2. Germline CDR1 is SEHNR and CDR2 is FQNEAQ (reference sequence). In DNA, the CDR3 is TGTGCCAGCAGCTTAAGGACAGGGGGCGCCTACAATGAGCAGTTCTTC. This translates into CASSLRTGGAYNEQFF.

Note on this clone: This CDR3 is also generated by other DNA sequences in the sample. The chain recombines TRBV28 with TRBJ2-7; D unresolved. The CDR3 loop spans 11 amino acids. Deletions cut 5 bases from V and 2 bases from J, with 4 bases between. Germline V gene sequence: CDR1 MDHEN, CDR2 SYDVKM. In nucleotides, the CDR3 is TGTGCCAGCAGTCGAACCTACGAGCAGTACTTC. Its protein is CASSRTYEQYF. The full variable domain, completed using reference TRBV28 and TRBJ2-7, is DVKVTQSSRYLVKRTGEKVFLECVQDMDHENMFWYRQDPGLGLRLIYFSYDVKMKEKGDIPEGYSVSREKKERFSLILESASTNQTSMYLCASSRTYEQYFGPGTRLTVT.

This chain uses TRBV27 with TRBJ1-6, with no clear D. Germline-derived CDR1 and CDR2 are MNHEY and SMNVEV (reference sequence). The CDR3 totals 14 residues. The germline V and J ends were trimmed by 3 bases and 7 bases, with 10 bases remaining between them. CDR3 residues: CASSFAERNSPLHF. The CDR3 DNA is TGTGCCAGCAGTTTCGCAGAAAGAAATTCACCCCTCCACTTT.

This clone has a handful of counts. The chain employs TRBV30 and TRBJ1-1; 7 bases align to TRBD1. Germline V gene data show CDR1 as GTSNPN and CDR2 as SVGIG (reference sequence). With 3 bases clipped from V and 10 bases from J, the junction kept 8 bases outside the gene matches. The CDR3 covers 12 residues. CDR3 bases: TGTGCCTGGAGCGACAGGGAGGTCACAGCTTTCTTT. Protein sequence: CAWSDREVTAFF.

V is TRBV7-2 and J is TRBJ2-3, with D maybe TRBD2 (6 bases). V was pared by 4 bases and J by 2 bases, with 7 bases between. The CDR3 has 13 amino acids. Germline lookup yields CDR1 SGHTA and CDR2 FQGNSA. The CDR3, as DNA: TGTGCCAGCAGCTGGGACTTCACAGATACGCAGTATTTT. Translated: CASSWDFTDTQYF.